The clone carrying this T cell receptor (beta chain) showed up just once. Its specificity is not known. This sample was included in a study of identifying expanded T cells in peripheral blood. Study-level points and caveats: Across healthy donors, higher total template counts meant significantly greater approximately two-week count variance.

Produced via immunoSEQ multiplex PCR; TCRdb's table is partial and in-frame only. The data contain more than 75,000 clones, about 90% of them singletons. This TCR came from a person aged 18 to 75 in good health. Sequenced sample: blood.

The CDR3 DNA sequence: TGTGCCAGCAGCCGACAGGGAAGTACTGAAGCTTTCTTT. Residues: CASSRQGSTEAFF. The rearrangement links TRBV6-5 to TRBJ1-1; 7 positions match TRBD1. This CDR3 has 13 residues. Trimming removed 6 bases from V and 5 bases from J; junction bases left unmatched: 6. Germline V lookup: CDR1 MNHEY, CDR2 SVGAGI.